The 17 T cell receptor beta chains below all came from one sample that was sequenced in a study of blood T cell repertoires in COVID-19. Assay used: immunoSEQ multiplex PCR; TCRdb lists only in-frame clones, some missing. The repertoire includes about 670,000 clones, about 90% of them detected once, and roughly 0.25% sits in the top ten. Material: peripheral blood. Receptors were obtained from a woman aged 18-29 years with acute or convalescent COVID-19.

This clone was seen just once. Other DNA sequences within the sample encode an identical CDR3. The gene calls are TRBV24-1 and TRBJ1-2, with TRBD1 identical over 7 bases. The CDR3 consists of 12 residues. V lost 5 bases and J lost 10; bases outside the gene matches: 6. Germline loops: CDR1 KGHDR, CDR2 SFDVKD. In nucleotides, the CDR3 is TGTGCCACCAGTGGAGACAGGGATGACTACACCTTC. Protein sequence: CATSGDRDDYTF.

The V and J genes are TRBV11-2 and TRBJ1-2; D is undetermined. The V end was cut by 1 base, the J end by 7 bases, with 19 bases between. This CDR3 region has 16 residues. Germline CDR1 SGHAT, CDR2 FQNNGV. The CDR3: CASSLGLIVASSGYTF. The CDR3 region has the DNA TGTGCCAGCAGCTTAGGCTTGATCGTGGCCTCGTCTGGCTACACCTTC.

This clone was seen a few times. The rearrangement joins TRBV5-4 to TRBJ1-4; TRBD1 is a possible D gene (5 bases). The CDR3 extends over 15 amino acids. CDR1 SGHNT and CDR2 YYREEE come from the germline V gene (reference sequence). The V and J ends lost 5 bases and 3 bases respectively, with 14 bases between them. The DNA of the CDR3 is TGTGCCAGCAGTCCTGGGGGGTCTGCTAATGAAAAACTGTTTTTT. Translated, it gives CASSPGGSANEKLFF.

This chain joins TRBV7-9 and TRBJ2-1, with a tentative D call TRBD1 (7 bases). Trimming removed 5 bases at V and 3 bases at J, with 17 bases between. This CDR3 has 16 residues. Looked up from germline, CDR1 is SEHNR and CDR2 is FQNEAQ (reference sequence). Here the CDR3 DNA reads TGTGCCAGCAGCCCGAGGACAGGAGGGCTCTACAATGAGCAGTTCTTC. Translating gives CASSPRTGGLYNEQFF.

The V and J genes are TRBV7-9 and TRBJ1-2; 8 nucleotides align to TRBD1. The germline V gene encodes CDR1 SEHNR and CDR2 FQNEAQ (reference sequence). J was trimmed by 4 bases and V by 5 bases; bases with no gene match: 6. This CDR3 contains 14 residues. CDR3: CASSLDRAPYGYTF. CDR3 sequence (DNA): TGTGCCAGCAGCCTGGACAGGGCCCCCTATGGCTACACCTTC.

J is TRBJ2-2 and V is TRBV23-1; 10 nucleotides agree with TRBD1. TRBV23-1 is placed among ORFs of uncertain function. This CDR3 spans 16 amino acids. The junction had 9 bases not matched to a gene; V was cut back by 6 bases and J by 5 bases. DNA for the CDR3: TGCGCCAGCAGGCAGGGAGACAGGGGGCGGACCGGGGAGCTGTTTTTT. Translating gives CASRQGDRGRTGELFF.

The chain employs TRBV6-5 and TRBJ1-2, with 7 bases identical to TRBD1. Losses at the gene ends were 8 bases for V and 2 bases for J; bases not matched to a gene: 11. CDR3 length: 15 amino acids. CDR1 MNHEY and CDR2 SVGAGI come from the germline V gene. In DNA, the CDR3 is TGTGCCAGCCGATCTTCACAGGGGAAAAACTATGGCTACACCTTC. As protein: CASRSSQGKNYGYTF.

The J gene is TRBJ1-5, the V gene TRBV9, with D unresolved. Trimming pared 3 bases from V and 0 bases from J, leaving 7 bases between. Germline V gene lookup returns CDR1 SGDLS and CDR2 YYNGEE. This CDR3 is built from 14 residues. In nucleotides, the CDR3 is TGTGCCAGCAGCGACGAGTATAGCAATCAGCCCCAGCATTTT. Amino acids: CASSDEYSNQPQHF.

The chain joins TRBV4-2 to TRBJ2-1; D uncertain. This CDR3 region has 13 residues. Trimming removed 4 bases at V and 10 bases at J, with 14 bases between. Germline values: CDR1 LGHNA, CDR2 YNFKEQ. The CDR3: CASSLTRGDEQFF. The CDR3 coding sequence is TGTGCCAGCAGCCTCACTCGAGGTGACGAGCAGTTCTTC.

The chain uses TRBV25-1 and TRBJ1-1, with a possible D match to TRBD1 (5 bases). The V and J ends lost 6 bases and 0 bases respectively, with 14 bases between them. CDR1 and CDR2 (germline): MGHDK, SYGVNS. There are 15 residues in the CDR3. The CDR3 reads CASRASRVVNTEAFF. The DNA for the CDR3 is TGTGCCAGCAGGGCCTCCAGGGTTGTGAACACTGAAGCTTTCTTT.

This chain links TRBV11-3 with TRBJ2-7; 9 bases agree with TRBD1. V dropped 5 bases and J dropped 3; count of bases not matched to a gene: 11. Germline values: CDR1 SGHNT, CDR2 YENEEA. This CDR3 contains 16 residues. The CDR3 protein is CASSPGQGSGVYEQYF. CDR3 sequence (DNA): TGTGCCAGCAGCCCCGGACAGGGGTCAGGGGTCTACGAGCAGTACTTC.

CDR3 sequence: CATSLFTGELFF. CDR3 coding DNA: TGTGCCACCAGTCTGTTCACCGGGGAGCTGTTTTTT. V gene TRBV24-1 combines with J gene TRBJ2-2; D is uncertain. Between the trimmed V and J ends, which lost 6 bases and 4 bases, there was a span of 5 bases. CDR3 length: 12 amino acids. Germline V lookup: CDR1 KGHDR, CDR2 SFDVKD.

The CDR3 loop is CASSAAFGGENYGYTF. The DNA for the CDR3 is TGTGCCAGCAGTGCGGCGTTCGGAGGGGAGAACTATGGCTACACCTTC. J is TRBJ1-2 and V is TRBV6-6, with D maybe TRBD1 (5 bases). CDR1 and CDR2 from the germline V gene are MNHNY and SVGAGI (reference sequence). CDR3 length: 16 amino acids. The germline V and J ends were trimmed by 5 bases and 2 bases, with 18 bases remaining between them.

The gene calls are TRBV27 and TRBJ2-2; tentatively, D is TRBD1 (6 bases). CDR1 and CDR2 from the germline V gene are MNHEY and SMNVEV (reference sequence). This CDR3 has 15 residues. The ends were cut back, 5 bases at V and 4 bases at J, with 14 bases in the middle. The CDR3 reads CASSTQGPSTGELFF. CDR3 DNA: TGTGCCAGCAGTACACAGGGTCCCAGCACCGGGGAGCTGTTTTTT.

This sequence joins TRBV19 and TRBJ1-5; 8 bases line up with TRBD1. Germline-derived CDR1 and CDR2 are LNHDA and SQIVND (reference sequence). V lost 7 bases to trimming and J lost 1 base; unmatched junction nucleotides: 9. The CDR3 spans 16 residues. In DNA form, the CDR3 reads TGTGCCAGTACCCCACAGGGGGAGGGGAGCAATCAGCCCCAGCATTTT. Protein sequence: CASTPQGEGSNQPQHF.

The chain uses TRBV18 and TRBJ1-1, with TRBD1 matching 9 bases. Losses at the gene ends were 3 bases for V and 3 bases for J; bases not matched to a gene: 8. Germline V gene lookup returns CDR1 KGHSH and CDR2 LQKENI. The CDR3 totals 16 residues. CDR3 residues: CASSPRGTGLDTEAFF. Written as DNA, the CDR3 is TGTGCCAGCTCACCGAGAGGGACAGGGCTCGACACTGAAGCTTTCTTT.

V gene TRBV5-6 combines with J gene TRBJ2-7, with 9 bases lining up with TRBD1. Losses at the gene ends were 4 bases for V and 3 bases for J; bases not matched to a gene: 5. Germline loops: CDR1 SGHDT, CDR2 YYEEEE. CDR3 length: 14 amino acids. Written as DNA, the CDR3 is TGTGCCAGCAGCCGTGGACAGGGGCACTACGAGCAGTACTTC. It specifies CASSRGQGHYEQYF.